Listed here are 6 T cell receptor beta chains from one sample, sequenced in a study of shared clonotypes between healthy human individuals. Clones were read by immunoSEQ multiplex PCR, and TCRdb kept only the in-frame ones, dropping some. This sample has 2.3 million or so clones, with 90% to 95% found just once. The specimen was naive CD4+ T cells from PBMCs. Subset: CD45RA+ positively selected. The receptors derive from a man aged 18 to 30 in good health. Some clones in this sample may be carry-over from other donors' samples.

V gene TRBV7-3 combines with J gene TRBJ2-5; D might be TRBD2 (5 bases). Per germline, CDR1 SGHTA and CDR2 FQGTGA. This CDR3 region has 14 residues. Trimming took off 2 bases at V and 4 bases at J, with 11 bases between the two ends. The CDR3 sequence is CASSLGGLGETQYF. DNA for the CDR3: TGTGCCAGCAGCTTAGGAGGATTGGGAGAGACCCAGTACTTC.

The CDR3 DNA sequence: TGTGCCAGCAGCCCAGGGGCCTCGAAGTACGAGCAGTACTTC. Encoded protein: CASSPGASKYEQYF. The chain has TRBV7-2 and TRBJ2-7, with D possibly matching TRBD1 (6 bases). CDR1 is SGHTA and CDR2 is FQGNSA in the germline V gene. This CDR3 has 14 residues. Trimming pared 5 bases from V and 4 bases from J, leaving 15 bases between.

V usage is TRBV9 and J usage is TRBJ2-1; 9 bases map to TRBD2. The CDR3 sequence is 14 residues long. Losses at the gene ends were 3 bases for V and 9 bases for J; bases not matched to a gene: 7. The germline V gene encodes CDR1 SGDLS and CDR2 YYNGEE. This CDR3 reads CASSATGTSFEQFF. CDR3 sequence (DNA): TGTGCCAGCAGCGCCACCGGGACTAGCTTTGAGCAGTTCTTC. Supplemented by reference TRBV9 and TRBJ2-1, the full variable domain reads DSGVTQTPKHLITATGQRVTLRCSPRSGDLSVYWYQQSLDQGLQFLIQYYNGEERAKGNILERFSAQQFPDLHSELNLSSLELGDSALYFCASSATGTSFEQFFGPGTRLTVL.

The J gene is TRBJ2-2, the V gene TRBV6-5; D is perhaps TRBD1 (6 bases). The CDR3 length is 13 residues. The V and J ends lost 5 bases and 7 bases respectively, with 11 bases between them. In germline, CDR1 is MNHEY, CDR2 SVGAGI. The CDR3: CASSTTGVGELFF. The CDR3 DNA is TGTGCCAGCAGTACGACAGGAGTCGGGGAGCTGTTTTTT.

This rearrangement joins TRBV7-2 to TRBJ1-5, with no clear D. The CDR3 length is 15 residues. Germline CDR1 reads SGHTA; CDR2 reads FQGNSA. V was clipped by 5 bases and J by 0 bases, with 11 bases between them. CDR3 sequence: CASSPPPYSNQPQHF. The CDR3 bases are TGTGCCAGCAGCCCGCCCCCTTATAGCAATCAGCCCCAGCATTTT.

This clone was detected only a few times. The V gene is TRBV19, the J gene TRBJ1-4, with TRBD1 matching 8 bases. V lost 6 bases and J lost 3; bases outside the gene matches: 3. Per germline, CDR1 LNHDA and CDR2 SQIVND (reference sequence). The CDR3 has 14 amino acids. The CDR3 sequence is CASRNRGANEKLFF. The CDR3 bases are TGTGCCAGTAGAAACAGGGGGGCTAATGAAAAACTGTTTTTT.